This TCR beta chain was sequenced in a study of blood T cell repertoires in COVID-19. Measured with immunoSEQ multiplex PCR; TCRdb has only the in-frame clones, and not every one. The data show about 170,000 clones, approximately 84% seen once. Germline loops: CDR1 SGDLS, CDR2 YYNGEE. Deletions cut 3 bases from V and 5 bases from J, with 11 bases between. The CDR3 is 14 amino acids. The chain links TRBV9 to TRBJ1-4, with a possible D match to TRBD1 (5 bases). The specimen was PBMCs or T cells enriched from blood (not recorded which). This clonotype was obtained from a human donor with acute COVID-19. The donor label of this sample is uncertain. The chain's CDR3 is CASSGTGGNEKLFF. CDR3 DNA sequence: TGTGCCAGCAGCGGGACCGGGGGAAATGAAAAACTGTTTTTT.